This paragraph reports one T cell receptor (beta chain). Antigen specificity is unknown. The CDR3 is made up of 15 amino acids. Germline CDR1 reads KGHDR; CDR2 reads SFDVKD. V dropped 0 bases and J dropped 3 bases, with 8 bases sitting between them. The sample is drawn from a study of T cells in Graves' hyperthyroidism and ophthalmopathy. Whole-study context: Peripheral blood draws took place at initial diagnosis, ahead of any treatment.

Study results and limitations: Most clonotypes that expanded in the thyroid above 0.001 also showed up in blood.

From RNA transcripts, TCR beta CDR3 regions were amplified. First-round RT-PCR with HTBI primers amplified the TCR CDR3 region. TCRdb called the multiplex PCR reads again in MiXCR, with one record for every CDR3 protein. Of 300,000 to 400,000 distinct CDR3 sequences detected, roughly 13% appear once; the ten largest clones hold about 26%. The TCR comes from a woman in her twenties or thirties with Graves' hyperthyroidism. The specimen was blood. J is TRBJ2-1 and V is TRBV24-1; unclear D gene. CDR3 region: CATSDLQSVYNEQFF. CDR3 DNA: TGTGCCACCAGTGATTTGCAGTCAGTCTACAATGAGCAGTTCTTC.